These 22 T cell receptor beta chains were all obtained from the same sample, sequenced in a study of yellow fever vaccine responses in identical twins. TCRdb reanalysed the RT-PCR reads using MiXCR and keeps one entry per CDR3 protein. The sample lists about 4,200 distinct CDR3 sequences; around 86% were seen once. Sequencing used T cells from blood (PBMCs), unsorted or a sorted subset (not recorded which), obtained before or after yellow fever vaccination (not recorded which). The receptors were sampled from a woman aged 18-29 years who received the yellow fever vaccine.

The chain uses TRBV11-3 and TRBJ2-1, with TRBD1 matching over 7 bases. The length of the CDR3 is 16 residues. CDR1 SGHNT and CDR2 YENEEA come from the germline V gene. With 3 bases clipped from V and 4 bases from J, the junction kept 9 bases outside the gene matches. In nucleotides, the CDR3 is TGTGCCAGCAGCTTCCCCGCGGACAGGCGGTACAATGAGCAGTTCTTC. Residues: CASSFPADRRYNEQFF.

V is TRBV28 and J is TRBJ2-5, with D tentatively TRBD1 (5 bases). CDR1 MDHEN and CDR2 SYDVKM come from the germline V gene. This CDR3 is 14 amino acids long. The ends were cut back, 5 bases at V and 4 bases at J, with 14 bases in the middle. CDR3: CASSPPFGAETQYF. CDR3 coding DNA: TGTGCCAGCAGTCCCCCCTTTGGGGCAGAGACCCAGTACTTC.

The CDR3 reads CASSFIAGGKDEQFF. DNA of the CDR3: TGTGCCAGCAGCTTCATAGCGGGCGGTAAGGATGAGCAGTTCTTC. The V call is TRBV7-3, the J call TRBJ2-1; 7 bases are a match to TRBD2. J was trimmed by 8 bases and V by 3 bases; bases with no gene match: 10. The CDR3 extends over 15 amino acids. Germline CDR1 reads SGHTA; CDR2 reads FQGTGA.

The rearrangement links TRBV28 to TRBJ2-3; possible D gene TRBD2, 6 bases. V lost 5 bases to trimming and J lost 0 bases, with 15 bases between them. The V gene's germline CDR1 is MDHEN and CDR2 SYDVKM. There are 16 residues in the CDR3. In nucleotides, the CDR3 is TGTGCCAGCAGTGCAACCGCCGGGACTAGCACAGATACGCAGTATTTT. This encodes CASSATAGTSTDTQYF. Complete variable domain (other parts from reference TRBV28 and TRBJ2-3): DVKVTQSSRYLVKRTGEKVFLECVQDMDHENMFWYRQDPGLGLRLIYFSYDVKMKEKGDIPEGYSVSREKKERFSLILESASTNQTSMYLCASSATAGTSTDTQYFGPGTRLTVL.

The chain is built from TRBV27 and TRBJ2-7; TRBD1 is a possible D gene (6 bases). CDR3 length: 14 amino acids. Germline lookup yields CDR1 MNHEY and CDR2 SMNVEV (reference sequence). Deletions cut 2 bases from V and 5 bases from J, with 13 bases between. CDR3 in amino acids: CASSLVTGLHEQYF. DNA of the CDR3: TGTGCCAGCAGTTTAGTCACAGGGCTGCACGAGCAGTACTTC.

The V gene is TRBV20-1, the J gene TRBJ2-3, with 8 bases lining up with TRBD2. Trimming cost V 0 bases and J 3 bases; bases outside gene matches: 5. Germline lookup yields CDR1 DFQATT and CDR2 SNEGSKA (reference sequence). The CDR3 runs 15 residues. CDR3 sequence: CSARDSGLATDTQYF. CDR3 nucleotide sequence: TGCAGTGCTAGAGATTCAGGACTAGCTACAGATACGCAGTATTTT.

This chain connects TRBV7-9 to TRBJ2-5; no firm D call. V lost 1 base and J 5 bases, leaving 17 bases between the germline ends. CDR1 and CDR2 from the germline V gene are SEHNR and FQNEAQ (reference sequence). The CDR3 runs to 16 residues. The CDR3 reads CASSLGVRSSVETQYF. Here the CDR3 DNA reads TGTGCCAGCAGCTTAGGGGTACGTTCTTCCGTGGAGACCCAGTACTTC.

The CDR3 loop is CASSQRSNPTDLSSYEQYF. CDR3 coding DNA: TGTGCCAGCAGTCAGAGATCTAATCCGACAGATCTGAGCTCCTACGAGCAGTACTTC. This chain uses TRBV12-3 or TRBV12-4 with TRBJ2-7; tentative D call: TRBD1 (5 bases). The germline V and J ends were trimmed by 5 bases and 0 bases, with 26 bases remaining between them. The CDR3 runs 19 residues.

The CDR3 DNA follows: TGTGCCAGCAGCTTAGGTAGTCCCTACGAGCAGTACTTC. Amino acid sequence: CASSLGSPYEQYF. The J gene is TRBJ2-7, the V gene TRBV7-9; D remains unclear. The CDR3 length is 13 residues. CDR1 is SEHNR, CDR2 FQNEAQ, per germline (reference sequence). Trimming took 1 base from V and 2 from J, leaving 6 bases between them.

The rearrangement joins TRBV4-1 to TRBJ2-7; D gene ambiguous. The V and J ends lost 3 bases and 5 bases respectively, with 17 bases between them. CDR3 length: 15 amino acids. Germline V gene data show CDR1 as MGHRA and CDR2 as YSYEKL. DNA of the CDR3: TGCGCCAGCAGCCAGCCATGGGGTATTTCCCACGAGCAGTACTTC. Encoded protein: CASSQPWGISHEQYF.

This clonotype has only a few counts. CDR3 region: CASSQDLPGQLGDTQYF. As DNA, the CDR3 is TGCGCCAGCAGCCAGGACCTACCGGGACAGTTAGGAGATACGCAGTATTTT. The V and J genes are TRBV4-3 and TRBJ2-3; 7 nucleotides match TRBD1. This CDR3 contains 17 residues. V shed 3 bases and J 5 bases; nucleotides not matched to a gene: 14. CDR1 and CDR2 from the germline V gene are LGHNA and YSLEER.

This chain links TRBV19 with TRBJ2-2; D remains unclear. This CDR3 has 14 amino acids. Trimming removed 3 bases at V and 3 bases at J, with 8 bases between. CDR1 and CDR2 from the germline V gene are LNHDA and SQIVND (reference sequence). For the CDR3, the DNA is TGTGCCAGTAGTATTCCCCAATACACCGGGGAGCTGTTTTTT. This gives the protein CASSIPQYTGELFF.

The chain joins TRBV29-1 to TRBJ2-4, with 8 positions matching TRBD2. This CDR3 region has 12 residues. V gave up 7 bases and J gave up 4 bases; unmatched junction bases: 3. Germline V gene data show CDR1 as SQVTM and CDR2 as ANQGSEA. The CDR3, as DNA: TGCAGCGGCGGACTAGCAAAAAACATTCAGTACTTC. Translation gives CSGGLAKNIQYF.

The sample holds one count of this clonotype. The gene calls are TRBV28 and TRBJ2-1; D unresolved. Trimming pared 2 bases from V and 4 bases from J, leaving 3 bases between. The length of the CDR3 is 12 residues. Germline loops: CDR1 MDHEN, CDR2 SYDVKM. CDR3 residues: CASSLRYNEQFF. The DNA of the CDR3 is TGTGCCAGCAGTTTACGGTACAATGAGCAGTTCTTC.

The chain is built from TRBV20-1 and TRBJ2-7; D gene uncertain. CDR3 length: 11 amino acids. Germline V gene data show CDR1 as DFQATT and CDR2 as SNEGSKA (reference sequence). Trimming removed 5 bases from V and 0 bases from J, with 5 bases in between. CDR3 DNA sequence: TGCAGTGCTTCACCCTCCTACGAGCAGTACTTC. Protein sequence: CSASPSYEQYF.

The chain couples TRBV6-5 to TRBJ1-1; unclear D gene. Germline CDR1 MNHEY, CDR2 SVGAGI. The CDR3 is 16 amino acids. V gave up 0 bases and J gave up 0 bases, with 11 bases separating them. The DNA for the CDR3 is TGTGCCAGCAGTTACTCGCGCCCAGACATGAACACTGAAGCTTTCTTT. Protein: CASSYSRPDMNTEAFF.

The genes are TRBV5-1 and TRBJ2-1; 11 positions match TRBD1. V shed 4 bases and J 1 base; nucleotides not matched to a gene: 7. Looked up from germline, CDR1 is SGHRS and CDR2 is YFSETQ. This CDR3 has 17 residues. CDR3 protein: CASSQTGTGGSYNEQFF. The CDR3 coding sequence is TGCGCCAGCAGCCAGACGGGGACAGGGGGGTCCTACAATGAGCAGTTCTTC.

This chain links TRBV24-1 with TRBJ2-5, with 10 bases fitting TRBD1. The ends lost 8 bases at V and 3 bases at J; junction bases unmatched: 11. The CDR3 contains 16 residues. CDR1 KGHDR and CDR2 SFDVKD come from the germline V gene. The CDR3 DNA follows: TGTGCCACCATGTCGAAAGAAGGGACAGGGGAAGAGACCCAGTACTTC. Translated: CATMSKEGTGEETQYF.

The chain has TRBV29-1 and TRBJ2-7; D not certain. V was trimmed by 6 bases and J by 7 bases, leaving 19 bases between them. The CDR3 consists of 13 residues. Germline CDR1 is SQVTM and CDR2 is ANQGSEA. The CDR3 DNA reads TGCAGCGTCCAAACACGTTACCGGTTGGAGCAGTACTTC. Translated, it gives CSVQTRYRLEQYF.

Only a few counts were recorded for this clonotype. The chain employs TRBV29-1 and TRBJ2-7; the D is unclear. CDR3 length equals 12 residues. Trimming stripped 6 bases from V and 1 base from J, with 10 bases between. Looked up from germline, CDR1 is SQVTM and CDR2 is ANQGSEA. CDR3 amino acids: CSVESGSYEQYF. CDR3 nucleotide sequence: TGCAGCGTCGAATCAGGTTCCTACGAGCAGTACTTC.

The chain carries TRBV5-1 and TRBJ2-5; D remains ambiguous. There are 15 residues in the CDR3. Germline-derived CDR1 and CDR2 are SGHRS and YFSETQ. Trimming cost V 0 bases and J 3 bases, with 12 bases left between them. In DNA form, the CDR3 reads TGCGCCAGCAGCTTGGAAGAATACGAAAAAGAGACCCAGTACTTC. Translating it yields CASSLEEYEKETQYF.

The genes are TRBV18 and TRBJ2-7, with D uncertain. CDR3 length equals 15 residues. Per the germline V gene, CDR1 is KGHSH and CDR2 is LQKENI. V shed 2 bases and J shed 4 bases, with 15 bases lying between them. The DNA for the CDR3 is TGTGCCAGCTCACCAAGAGCCGAATCGGTATACGAGCAGTACTTC. This encodes CASSPRAESVYEQYF.